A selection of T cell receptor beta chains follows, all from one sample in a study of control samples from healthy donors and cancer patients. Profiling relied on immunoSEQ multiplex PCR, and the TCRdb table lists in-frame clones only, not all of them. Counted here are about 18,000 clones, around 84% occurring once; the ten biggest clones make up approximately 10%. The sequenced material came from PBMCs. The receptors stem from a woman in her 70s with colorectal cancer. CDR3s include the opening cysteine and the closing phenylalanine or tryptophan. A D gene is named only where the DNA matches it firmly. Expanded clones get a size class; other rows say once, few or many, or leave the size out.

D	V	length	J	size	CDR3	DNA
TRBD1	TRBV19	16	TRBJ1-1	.	CASIPSRDRVGTEAFF	TGTGCCAGTATCCCCTCCCGGGACAGGGTCGGGACTGAAGCTTTCTTT
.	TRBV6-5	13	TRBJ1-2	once	CASSTDSGRAYTF	TGTGCCAGCTCGACCGATTCGGGTAGGGCTTACACCTTC
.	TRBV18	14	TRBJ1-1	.	CASSPGRENTEAFF	TGTGCCAGCTCACCCGGACGGGAGAACACTGAAGCTTTCTTT
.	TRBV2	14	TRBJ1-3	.	CASSEQGTGNTIYF	TGTGCCAGCAGTGAACAAGGGACCGGAAACACCATATATTTT
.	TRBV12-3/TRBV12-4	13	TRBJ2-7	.	CASSLGQVYEQYF	TGTGCCAGCAGTTTAGGGCAGGTCTACGAGCAGTACTTC
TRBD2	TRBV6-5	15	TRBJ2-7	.	CASNGGGSSSYEQYF	TGTGCCAGCAACGGCGGGGGGTCGAGCTCCTACGAGCAGTACTTC
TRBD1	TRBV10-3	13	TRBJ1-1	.	CAIRETGSPEAFF	TGTGCCATCAGAGAGACAGGGTCCCCCGAAGCTTTCTTT
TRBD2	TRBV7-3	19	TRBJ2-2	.	CASSSGLAGVPGPTGELFF	TGTGCCAGCAGCTCAGGACTAGCGGGAGTTCCGGGCCCCACCGGGGAGCTGTTTTTT
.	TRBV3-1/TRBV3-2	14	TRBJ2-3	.	CASSPSTLGDTQYF	TGTGCCAGCAGCCCCTCCACCCTCGGGGATACGCAGTATTTT
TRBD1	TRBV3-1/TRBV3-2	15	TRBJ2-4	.	CASSHFGTAKNIQYF	TGTGCCAGCAGCCATTTTGGGACAGCTAAAAACATTCAGTACTTC
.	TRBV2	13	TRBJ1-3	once	CASLRDLGNTIYF	TGTGCCAGCTTGAGAGACCTTGGAAACACCATATATTTT
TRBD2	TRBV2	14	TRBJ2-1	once	CASSPGTSYNEQFF	TGTGCCAGCAGTCCCGGGACTAGCTACAATGAGCAGTTCTTC
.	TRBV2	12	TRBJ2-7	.	CASSEESYEQYF	TGTGCCAGCAGTGAGGAAAGCTACGAGCAGTACTTC
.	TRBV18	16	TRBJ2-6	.	CASSPPAGSGANVLTF	TGTGCCAGCTCACCCCCGGCAGGGTCTGGGGCCAACGTCCTGACTTTC
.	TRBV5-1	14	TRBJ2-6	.	CASSLSPGANVLTF	TGCGCCAGCAGCTTGAGCCCTGGGGCCAACGTCCTGACTTTC
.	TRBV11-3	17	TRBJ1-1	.	CASNAAGRTQGDTEAFF	TGTGCCAGCAACGCCGCGGGCCGAACCCAGGGAGACACTGAAGCTTTCTTT
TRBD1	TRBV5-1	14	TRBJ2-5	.	CASSLQGARETQYF	TGCGCCAGCAGCCTACAGGGGGCAAGGGAGACCCAGTACTTC
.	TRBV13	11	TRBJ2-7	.	CASSSSSEQYF	TGTGCCAGCAGCTCCAGCAGTGAGCAGTACTTC
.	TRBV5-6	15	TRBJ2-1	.	CASSLAAQDRDEQFF	TGTGCCAGCAGCTTGGCAGCTCAAGATCGCGATGAGCAGTTCTTC
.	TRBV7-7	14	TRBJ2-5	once	CASSRGLFQETQYF	TGTGCTAGCAGCCGTGGACTATTCCAAGAGACGCAGTACTTC
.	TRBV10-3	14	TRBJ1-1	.	CAISERKGGTEAFF	TGTGCCATCAGTGAGAGAAAGGGGGGCACTGAAGCTTTCTTT
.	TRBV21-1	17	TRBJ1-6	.	CARTYNLVSSYNSPLHF	TGTGCCAGGACTTATAACCTGGTGAGCTCCTATAATTCACCCCTCCACTTT
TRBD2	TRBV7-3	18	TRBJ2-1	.	CASSAKGTSGSSYNEQFF	TGTGCCAGCAGCGCCAAAGGGACTAGCGGGAGCTCCTACAATGAGCAGTTCTTC
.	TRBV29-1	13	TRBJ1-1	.	CSAGGSGGTEAFF	TGCAGCGCAGGTGGCAGCGGGGGTACTGAAGCTTTCTTT
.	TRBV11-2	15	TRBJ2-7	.	CASSLDVGGDYEQYF	TGTGCCAGCAGCTTAGATGTAGGGGGGGACTACGAGCAGTACTTC
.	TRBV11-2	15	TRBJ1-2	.	CASSLGQGSGDGYTF	TGTGCCAGCAGCTTAGGTCAGGGAAGTGGGGATGGCTACACCTTC
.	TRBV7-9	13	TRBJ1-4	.	CASSLAGTPIRFF	TGTGCCAGCAGCTTAGCCGGGACCCCAATTAGGTTTTTT
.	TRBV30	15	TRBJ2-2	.	CAWSPGTISTGELFF	TGTGCCTGGAGCCCCGGGACAATAAGCACCGGGGAGCTGTTTTTT
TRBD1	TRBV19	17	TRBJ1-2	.	CASSTGAGQGTNYGYTF	TGTGCCAGTAGTACTGGGGCCGGACAGGGGACAAACTATGGCTACACCTTC
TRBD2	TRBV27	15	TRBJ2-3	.	CASRSGLAGVDTQYF	TGTGCCAGCAGGTCCGGACTAGCGGGGGTAGATACGCAGTATTTT
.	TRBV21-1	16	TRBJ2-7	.	CASSKELEQKYYEQYF	TGTGCCAGCAGCAAAGAACTGGAACAGAAGTACTACGAGCAGTACTTC
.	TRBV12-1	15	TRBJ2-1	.	CASTQGSGAYNEQFF	TGTGCCAGCACCCAGGGGAGTGGGGCCTACAATGAGCAGTTCTTC
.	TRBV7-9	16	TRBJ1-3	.	CASSLERTLEGNTIYF	TGTGCCAGCAGCTTAGAGAGGACTCTGGAAGGAAACACCATATATTTT
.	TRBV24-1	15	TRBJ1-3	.	CATSDSQNSGNTIYF	TGTGCCACCAGTGATTCACAGAACTCTGGAAACACCATATATTTT
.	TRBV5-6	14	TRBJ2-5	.	CASSEDLIQETQYF	TGTGCCAGCAGCGAGGACCTGATACAAGAGACCCAGTACTTC
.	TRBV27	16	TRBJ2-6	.	CASSLKGRAGANVLTF	TGTGCCAGCAGTTTGAAGGGCAGGGCCGGGGCCAACGTCCTGACTTTC
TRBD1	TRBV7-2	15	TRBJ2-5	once	CASSLVWDSQETQYF	TGTGCCAGCAGCTTAGTCTGGGACAGCCAAGAGACCCAGTACTTC
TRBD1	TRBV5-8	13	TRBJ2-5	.	CASSFGQEETQYF	TGTGCCAGCAGCTTCGGACAGGAAGAGACCCAGTACTTC
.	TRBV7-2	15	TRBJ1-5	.	CASSLEQGSYQPQHF	TGTGCCAGCAGCTTAGAACAGGGCTCGTATCAGCCCCAGCATTTT
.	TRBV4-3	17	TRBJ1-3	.	CASSQSTTSPSGNTIYF	TGCGCCAGCAGCCAAAGTACCACCTCCCCCTCTGGAAACACCATATATTTT
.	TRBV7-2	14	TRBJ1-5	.	CASSLFPGDQPQHF	TGTGCCAGCAGCTTATTCCCAGGGGATCAGCCCCAGCATTTT
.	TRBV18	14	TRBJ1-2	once	CASSPSRDNYGYTF	TGTGCCAGCTCACCAAGCAGGGATAACTATGGCTACACCTTC
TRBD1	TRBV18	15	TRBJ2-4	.	CASSPHTGAQNIQYF	TGTGCCAGCTCACCCCACACAGGGGCCCAAAACATTCAGTACTTC
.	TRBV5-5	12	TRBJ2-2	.	CASSYYTGELFF	TGTGCCAGCAGCTATTACACCGGGGAGCTGTTTTTT